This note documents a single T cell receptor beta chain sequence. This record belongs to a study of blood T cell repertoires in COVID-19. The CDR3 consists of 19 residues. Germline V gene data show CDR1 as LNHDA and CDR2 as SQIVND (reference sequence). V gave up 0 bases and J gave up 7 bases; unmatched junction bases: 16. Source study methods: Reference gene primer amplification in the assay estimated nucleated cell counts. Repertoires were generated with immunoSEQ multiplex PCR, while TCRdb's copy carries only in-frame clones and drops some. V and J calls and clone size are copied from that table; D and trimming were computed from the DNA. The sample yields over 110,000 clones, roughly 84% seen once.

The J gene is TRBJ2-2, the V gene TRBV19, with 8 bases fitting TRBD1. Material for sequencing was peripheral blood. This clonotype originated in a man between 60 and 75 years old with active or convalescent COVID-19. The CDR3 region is CASSIDLWRGQGARGELFF. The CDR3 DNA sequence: TGTGCCAGTAGTATAGATCTATGGAGGGGTCAGGGGGCTCGCGGGGAGCTGTTTTTT.